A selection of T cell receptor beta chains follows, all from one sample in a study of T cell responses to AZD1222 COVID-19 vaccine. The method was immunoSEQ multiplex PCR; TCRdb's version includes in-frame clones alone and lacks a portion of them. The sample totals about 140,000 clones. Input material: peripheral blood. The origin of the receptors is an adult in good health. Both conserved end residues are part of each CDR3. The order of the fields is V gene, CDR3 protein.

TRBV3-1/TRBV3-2	CASSQRRGDNEKLFF
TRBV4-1	CASSLEGENTEAFF
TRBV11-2	CASSLDRGNEQFF
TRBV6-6	CASRPALGTEAFF
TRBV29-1	CSAKASSGGAAGELFF
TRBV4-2	CASSQVGGVTEAFF
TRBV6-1	CASSELGDSGNTIYF
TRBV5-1	CASSWTPDTYNSPLHF
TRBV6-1	CASSDRTGLTDTQYF
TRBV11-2	CASSLVAGAADTQYF
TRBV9	CASSVAPVTDTQYF